This is a list of T cell receptor beta chains from one sample in a study of blood T cell repertoires in COVID-19. Data came from immunoSEQ multiplex PCR; TCRdb stores just in-frame clones and leaves some out. The data show about 180,000 clones, about 88% seen once. The sequencing sample was made of peripheral blood. The receptors stem from a woman between 25 and 40 years old with active or convalescent COVID-19. CDR3s include the opening cysteine and the closing phenylalanine or tryptophan. Each record gives: D gene, CDR3 length, J gene, clone size, V gene, CDR3 DNA, CDR3 protein. The D gene is left open where the match is weak. Clone size is not always given. Where it is, it says once, few, many or a class for expanded clones.

D gene: TRBD1; CDR3 length: 13; J gene: TRBJ1-5; clone size: NA; V gene: TRBV27; CDR3 DNA: TGTGCCAGCAGTTGGACAGGGGATCAGCCCCAGCATTTT; CDR3 protein: CASSWTGDQPQHF
D gene: NA; CDR3 length: 13; J gene: TRBJ1-2; clone size: NA; V gene: TRBV19; CDR3 DNA: TGTGCCAGTAGTATAGGGGCCTCCTATGGCTACACCTTC; CDR3 protein: CASSIGASYGYTF
D gene: NA; CDR3 length: 17; J gene: TRBJ1-2; clone size: NA; V gene: TRBV11-2; CDR3 DNA: TGTGCCAGCAGCTCCTCCTCGAGACCGGGACATAACTATGGCTACACCTTC; CDR3 protein: CASSSSSRPGHNYGYTF
D gene: NA; CDR3 length: 14; J gene: TRBJ1-3; clone size: once; V gene: TRBV30; CDR3 DNA: TGTGCCTGGAGTGTACCGGGGGCTGGAAACACCATATATTTT; CDR3 protein: CAWSVPGAGNTIYF
D gene: TRBD1; CDR3 length: 15; J gene: TRBJ1-1; clone size: NA; V gene: TRBV5-6; CDR3 DNA: TGTGCCAGCAGCTCCCGACAGGGGGCGGCCACTGAAGCTTTCTTT; CDR3 protein: CASSSRQGAATEAFF
D gene: TRBD2; CDR3 length: 17; J gene: TRBJ2-7; clone size: NA; V gene: TRBV24-1; CDR3 DNA: TGTGCCACCAGTGTTTCGGCACCAGCGGGGAGCTCCTACGAGCAGTACTTC; CDR3 protein: CATSVSAPAGSSYEQYF
D gene: NA; CDR3 length: 15; J gene: TRBJ1-5; clone size: NA; V gene: TRBV5-6; CDR3 DNA: TGTGCCAGCAGCGCGACTTCTTATAGCAATCAGCCCCAGCATTTT; CDR3 protein: CASSATSYSNQPQHF
D gene: NA; CDR3 length: 11; J gene: TRBJ1-2; clone size: NA; V gene: TRBV30; CDR3 DNA: TGTGCCTGGCTCGACAGTTATGGCTACACCTTC; CDR3 protein: CAWLDSYGYTF
D gene: NA; CDR3 length: 14; J gene: TRBJ2-1; clone size: NA; V gene: TRBV3-1/TRBV3-2; CDR3 DNA: TGTGCCAGCAGTGGGGGGGGCTTAACAAATGAGCAGTTCTTC; CDR3 protein: CASSGGGLTNEQFF
D gene: TRBD1; CDR3 length: 16; J gene: TRBJ1-1; clone size: NA; V gene: TRBV19; CDR3 DNA: TGTGCCAGTAGTAGCCCGGAACAGGGGAGTAGGGGTGAAGCTTTCTTT; CDR3 protein: CASSSPEQGSRGEAFF
D gene: TRBD2; CDR3 length: 15; J gene: TRBJ2-1; clone size: few; V gene: TRBV7-2; CDR3 DNA: TGTGCCAGCAGCTTATCTAGCGGGGGGGCCTTAGAGCAGTTCTTC; CDR3 protein: CASSLSSGGALEQFF
D gene: NA; CDR3 length: 14; J gene: TRBJ1-1; clone size: NA; V gene: TRBV6-5; CDR3 DNA: TGTGCCAGCAGCTACCACGGGAGGGTCACTGAAGCTTTCTTT; CDR3 protein: CASSYHGRVTEAFF
D gene: NA; CDR3 length: 14; J gene: TRBJ1-1; clone size: few; V gene: TRBV3-1/TRBV3-2; CDR3 DNA: TGTGCCAGCAGCCCTCAGGGATTCGAGACTGAAGCTTTCTTT; CDR3 protein: CASSPQGFETEAFF
D gene: TRBD1; CDR3 length: 15; J gene: TRBJ1-5; clone size: NA; V gene: TRBV4-1; CDR3 DNA: TGCGCCAGCAGCCACCACAGGGGTGAGAATCAGCCCCAGCATTTT; CDR3 protein: CASSHHRGENQPQHF
D gene: TRBD1; CDR3 length: 14; J gene: TRBJ1-2; clone size: once; V gene: TRBV3-1/TRBV3-2; CDR3 DNA: TGTGCCAGCACCCAGACAGGGAGGCAGTATGGCTACACCTTC; CDR3 protein: CASTQTGRQYGYTF
D gene: NA; CDR3 length: 16; J gene: TRBJ1-5; clone size: NA; V gene: TRBV4-1; CDR3 DNA: TGCGCCAGCAGCCAAGGGACGGGGTCAGGCAATCAGCCCCAGCATTTT; CDR3 protein: CASSQGTGSGNQPQHF
D gene: TRBD1; CDR3 length: 14; J gene: TRBJ1-2; clone size: NA; V gene: TRBV18; CDR3 DNA: TGTGCCAGCTCACCACAGGGACAGGGAAAGGGCTACACCTTC; CDR3 protein: CASSPQGQGKGYTF
D gene: NA; CDR3 length: 15; J gene: TRBJ1-2; clone size: NA; V gene: TRBV11-3; CDR3 DNA: TGTGCCAGCAGCTCTCCTTTCGGGGCTAACTATGGCTACACCTTC; CDR3 protein: CASSSPFGANYGYTF
D gene: NA; CDR3 length: 13; J gene: TRBJ1-3; clone size: once; V gene: TRBV6-1; CDR3 DNA: TGTGCCAGCAGTGAAGTTGTCGTAAACACCATATATTTT; CDR3 protein: CASSEVVVNTIYF
D gene: NA; CDR3 length: 15; J gene: TRBJ2-3; clone size: once; V gene: TRBV7-8; CDR3 DNA: TGTGCCAGCAGCTTCAAACGGGAAAGCACAGATACGCAGTATTTT; CDR3 protein: CASSFKRESTDTQYF
D gene: NA; CDR3 length: 13; J gene: TRBJ2-1; clone size: NA; V gene: TRBV12-5; CDR3 DNA: TGTGCTAGTGGGGCGACACATTACAATGAGCAGTTCTTC; CDR3 protein: CASGATHYNEQFF
D gene: NA; CDR3 length: 14; J gene: TRBJ1-3; clone size: few; V gene: TRBV10-2; CDR3 DNA: TGCGCCAGCAGTGACCGTGAGGCTGGAAACACCATATATTTT; CDR3 protein: CASSDREAGNTIYF
D gene: TRBD1; CDR3 length: 15; J gene: TRBJ1-3; clone size: NA; V gene: TRBV7-8; CDR3 DNA: TGTGCCAGCAGCCAGGGACAGGGGGCGGGAAACACCATATATTTT; CDR3 protein: CASSQGQGAGNTIYF
D gene: NA; CDR3 length: 13; J gene: TRBJ2-1; clone size: NA; V gene: TRBV18; CDR3 DNA: TGTGCCAGCTCACAACAGGGTTACAATGAGCAGTTCTTC; CDR3 protein: CASSQQGYNEQFF